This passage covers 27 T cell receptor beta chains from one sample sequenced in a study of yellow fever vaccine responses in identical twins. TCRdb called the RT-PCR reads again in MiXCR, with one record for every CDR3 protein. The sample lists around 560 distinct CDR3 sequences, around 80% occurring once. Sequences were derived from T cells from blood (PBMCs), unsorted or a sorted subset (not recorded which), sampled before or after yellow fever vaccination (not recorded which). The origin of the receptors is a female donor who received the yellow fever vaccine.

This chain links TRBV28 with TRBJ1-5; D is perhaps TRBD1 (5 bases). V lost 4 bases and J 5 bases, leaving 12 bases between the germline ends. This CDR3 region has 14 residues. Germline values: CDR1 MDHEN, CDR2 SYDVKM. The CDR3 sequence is CASSYTGVDQPQHF. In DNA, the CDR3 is TGTGCCAGCAGTTATACAGGAGTTGATCAGCCCCAGCATTTT.

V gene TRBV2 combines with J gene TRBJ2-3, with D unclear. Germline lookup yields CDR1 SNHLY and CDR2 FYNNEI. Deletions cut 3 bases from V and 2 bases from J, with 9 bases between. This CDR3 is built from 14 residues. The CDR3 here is CASSDPQNTDTQYF. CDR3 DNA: TGTGCCAGCAGTGATCCGCAGAACACAGATACGCAGTATTTT.

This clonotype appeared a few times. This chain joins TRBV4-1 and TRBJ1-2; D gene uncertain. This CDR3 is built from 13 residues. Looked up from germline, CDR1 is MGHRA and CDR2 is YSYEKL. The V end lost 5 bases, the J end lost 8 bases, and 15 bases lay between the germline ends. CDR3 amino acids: CASSFRLEWGYTF. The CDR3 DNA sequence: TGCGCCAGCAGCTTCCGCCTTGAGTGGGGCTACACCTTC.

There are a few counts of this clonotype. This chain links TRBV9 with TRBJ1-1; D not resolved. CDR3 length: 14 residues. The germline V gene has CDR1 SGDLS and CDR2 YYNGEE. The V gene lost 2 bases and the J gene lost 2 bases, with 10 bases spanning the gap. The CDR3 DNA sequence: TGTGCCAGCAGCGTGGTGGGGAGTAACACTGAAGCTTTCTTT. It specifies CASSVVGSNTEAFF.

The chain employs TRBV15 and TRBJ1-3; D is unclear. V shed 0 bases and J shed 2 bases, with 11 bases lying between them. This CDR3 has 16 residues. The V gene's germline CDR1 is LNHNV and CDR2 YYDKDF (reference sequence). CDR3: CATSRDRGAAGNTIYF. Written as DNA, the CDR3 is TGTGCCACCAGCAGAGATCGGGGTGCAGCTGGAAACACCATATATTTT.

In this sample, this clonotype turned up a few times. DNA of the CDR3: TGTGCCAGCAGCTTGGAGGGGGCGATAGGATCACCCCTCCACTTT. This sequence encodes CASSLEGAIGSPLHF. The chain uses TRBV5-4 and TRBJ1-6; 7 nucleotides line up with TRBD1. The J segment lost 10 bases and the V segment lost 0 bases, leaving 7 bases of the junction unmatched. Per germline, CDR1 SGHNT and CDR2 YYREEE (reference sequence). The CDR3 spans 15 residues.

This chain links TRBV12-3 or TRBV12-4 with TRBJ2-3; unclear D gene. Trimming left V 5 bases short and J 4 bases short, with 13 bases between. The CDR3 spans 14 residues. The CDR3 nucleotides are TGTGCCAGCAGTCCACGGACCGAGGCAGATACGCAGTATTTT. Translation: CASSPRTEADTQYF.

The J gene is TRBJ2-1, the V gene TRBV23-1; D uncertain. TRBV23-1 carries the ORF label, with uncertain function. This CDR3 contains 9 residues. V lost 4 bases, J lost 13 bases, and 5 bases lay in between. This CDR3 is CASSLHQFF. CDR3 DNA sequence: TGCGCCAGCAGTCTTCATCAGTTCTTC.

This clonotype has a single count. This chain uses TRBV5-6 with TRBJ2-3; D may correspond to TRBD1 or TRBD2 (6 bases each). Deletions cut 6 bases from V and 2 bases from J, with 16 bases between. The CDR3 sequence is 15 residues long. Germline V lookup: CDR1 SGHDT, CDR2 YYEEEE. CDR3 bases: TGTGCCAGCATATTGCCGGGGGCCCCCACAGATACGCAGTATTTT. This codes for CASILPGAPTDTQYF.

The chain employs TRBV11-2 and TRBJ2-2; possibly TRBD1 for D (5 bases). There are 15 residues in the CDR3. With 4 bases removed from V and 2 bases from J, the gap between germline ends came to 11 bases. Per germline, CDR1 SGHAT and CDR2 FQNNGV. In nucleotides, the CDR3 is TGTGCCAGCAGCTCCATAGGACACAACACCGGGGAGCTGTTTTTT. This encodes CASSSIGHNTGELFF. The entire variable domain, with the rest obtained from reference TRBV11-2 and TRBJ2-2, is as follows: EAGVAQSPRYKIIEKRQSVAFWCNPISGHATLYWYQQILGQGPKLLIQFQNNGVVDDSQLPKDRFSAERLKGVDSTLKIQPAKLEDSAVYLCASSSIGHNTGELFFGEGSRLTVL.

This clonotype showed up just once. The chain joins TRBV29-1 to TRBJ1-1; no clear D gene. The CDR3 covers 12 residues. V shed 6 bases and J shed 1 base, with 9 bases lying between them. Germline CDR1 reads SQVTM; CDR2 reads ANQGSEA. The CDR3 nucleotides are TGCAGCGTGCCCTTAGGGAACACTGAAGCTTTCTTT. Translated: CSVPLGNTEAFF.

CDR3 coding DNA: TGTGCCAGCAGTTCGTGGTCGGAGACTGAAGCTTTCTTT. Protein sequence: CASSSWSETEAFF. The chain links TRBV6-2 or TRBV6-3 to TRBJ1-1; the D is unclear. CDR1 and CDR2 (germline): MNHEY, SVGEGT. CDR3 length: 13 residues. Trimming cost V 4 bases and J 5 bases, with 11 bases left between them.

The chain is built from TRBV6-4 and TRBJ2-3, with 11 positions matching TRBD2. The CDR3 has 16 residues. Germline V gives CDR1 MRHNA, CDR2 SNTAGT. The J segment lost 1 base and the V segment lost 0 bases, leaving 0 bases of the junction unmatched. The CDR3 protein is CASSDSTSGGTDTQYF. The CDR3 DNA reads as TGTGCCAGCAGTGACTCGACTAGCGGGGGCACAGATACGCAGTATTTT.

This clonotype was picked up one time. CDR3 sequence (DNA): TGTGCCAGCAGCTCCTGGGGTGGCTATGGCTACACCTTC. Translated, it gives CASSSWGGYGYTF. This sequence joins TRBV11-1 and TRBJ1-2; unclear D gene. Trimming removed 4 bases from V and 4 bases from J, with 10 bases in between. Germline-derived CDR1 and CDR2 are SGHAT and FQDESV (reference sequence). This CDR3 is 13 amino acids long.

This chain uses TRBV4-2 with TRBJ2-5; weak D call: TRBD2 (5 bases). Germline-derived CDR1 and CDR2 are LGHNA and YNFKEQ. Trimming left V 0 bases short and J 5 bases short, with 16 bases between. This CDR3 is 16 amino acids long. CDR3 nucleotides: TGTGCCAGCAGCCAAGATCCCGCAGGTTGGAGGGAGACCCAGTACTTC. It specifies CASSQDPAGWRETQYF.

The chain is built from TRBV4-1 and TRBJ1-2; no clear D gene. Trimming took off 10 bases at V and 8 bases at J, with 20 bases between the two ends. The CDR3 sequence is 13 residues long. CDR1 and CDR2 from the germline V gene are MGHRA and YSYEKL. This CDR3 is CAIRQDRSGGYTF. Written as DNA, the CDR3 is TGCGCCATCAGGCAAGATCGCTCGGGAGGCTACACCTTC.

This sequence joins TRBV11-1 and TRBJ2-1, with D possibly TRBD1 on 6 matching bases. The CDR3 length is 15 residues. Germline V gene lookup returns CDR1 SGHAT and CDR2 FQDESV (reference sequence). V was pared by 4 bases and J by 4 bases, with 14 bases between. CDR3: CASSSGQPLYNEQFF. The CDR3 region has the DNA TGTGCCAGCAGCTCGGGACAACCTCTGTACAATGAGCAGTTCTTC.

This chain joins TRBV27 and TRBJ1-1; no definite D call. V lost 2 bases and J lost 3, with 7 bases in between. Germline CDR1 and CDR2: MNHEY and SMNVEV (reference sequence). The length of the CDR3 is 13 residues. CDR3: CASSLEQHTEAFF. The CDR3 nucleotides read TGTGCCAGCAGTTTAGAACAGCACACTGAAGCTTTCTTT.

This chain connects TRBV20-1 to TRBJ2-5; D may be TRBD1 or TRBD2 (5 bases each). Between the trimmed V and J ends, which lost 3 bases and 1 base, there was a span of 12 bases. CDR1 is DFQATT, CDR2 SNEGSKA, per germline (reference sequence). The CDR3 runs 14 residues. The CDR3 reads CSASEGTLQETQYF. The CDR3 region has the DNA TGCAGTGCTAGTGAAGGGACCCTCCAAGAGACCCAGTACTTC.

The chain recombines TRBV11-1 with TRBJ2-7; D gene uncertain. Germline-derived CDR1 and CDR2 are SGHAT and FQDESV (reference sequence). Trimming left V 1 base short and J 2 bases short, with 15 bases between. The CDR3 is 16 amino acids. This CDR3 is CASSLGLGYTTYEQYF. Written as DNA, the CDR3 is TGTGCCAGCAGCTTAGGGTTGGGCTACACAACCTACGAGCAGTACTTC.

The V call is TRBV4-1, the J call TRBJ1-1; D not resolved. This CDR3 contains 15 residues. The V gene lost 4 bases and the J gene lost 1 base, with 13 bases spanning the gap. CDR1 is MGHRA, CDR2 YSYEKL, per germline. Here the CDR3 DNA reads TGCGCCAGCAGCCGGTTCGAGGCGAGGAACACTGAAGCTTTCTTT. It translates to CASSRFEARNTEAFF.

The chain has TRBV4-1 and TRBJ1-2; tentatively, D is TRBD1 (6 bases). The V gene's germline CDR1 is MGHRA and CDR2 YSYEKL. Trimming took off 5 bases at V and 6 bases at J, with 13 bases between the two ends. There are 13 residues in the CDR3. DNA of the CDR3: TGCGCCAGCAGCGGTTTGGGGGGCGATGGCTACACCTTC. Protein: CASSGLGGDGYTF.

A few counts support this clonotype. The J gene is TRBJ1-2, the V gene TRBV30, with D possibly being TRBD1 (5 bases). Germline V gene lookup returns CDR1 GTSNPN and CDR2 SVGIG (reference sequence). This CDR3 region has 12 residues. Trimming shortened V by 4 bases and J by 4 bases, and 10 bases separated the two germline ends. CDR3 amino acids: CAWKDRLYGYTF. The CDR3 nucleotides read TGTGCCTGGAAAGACAGACTCTATGGCTACACCTTC.

The CDR3 loop is CASSGPPTGVNTEAFF. The CDR3 nucleotides read TGTGCCAGCAGTGGACCGCCGACAGGAGTGAACACTGAAGCTTTCTTT. The chain recombines TRBV2 with TRBJ1-1; D perhaps matches TRBD1 (6 bases). Trimming took off 4 bases at V and 0 bases at J, with 15 bases between the two ends. CDR1 is SNHLY, CDR2 FYNNEI, per germline. The CDR3 loop spans 16 amino acids.

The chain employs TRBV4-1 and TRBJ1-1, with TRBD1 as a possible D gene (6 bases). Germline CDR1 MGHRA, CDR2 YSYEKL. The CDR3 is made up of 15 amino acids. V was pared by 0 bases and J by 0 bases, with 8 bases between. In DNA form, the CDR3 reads TGCGCCAGCAGCCAAGAACAGGGTTTGAACACTGAAGCTTTCTTT. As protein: CASSQEQGLNTEAFF.

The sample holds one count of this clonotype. In DNA form, the CDR3 reads TGTGCCTGGGTCATGGGTAGCAATCAGCCCCAGCATTTT. The encoded protein is CAWVMGSNQPQHF. The chain recombines TRBV30 with TRBJ1-5; D unresolved. CDR1 is GTSNPN and CDR2 is SVGIG in the germline V gene (reference sequence). Trimming stripped 5 bases from V and 0 bases from J, with 8 bases between. This CDR3 comprises 13 residues.

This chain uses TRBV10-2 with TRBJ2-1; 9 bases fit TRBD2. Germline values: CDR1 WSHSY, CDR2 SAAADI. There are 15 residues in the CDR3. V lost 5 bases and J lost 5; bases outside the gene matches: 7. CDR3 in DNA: TGCGCCAGCAGTCCACGACCTAGCGGGGACAATGAGCAGTTCTTC. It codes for CASSPRPSGDNEQFF.